This T cell receptor (beta chain) was captured in a study of cytomegalovirus exposure and HLA in healthy donors. The PCR used 60 Vbeta and 13 Jbeta primers. The data were produced by immunoSEQ multiplex PCR, yet TCRdb's version contains in-frame clones alone and is incomplete. The sample consists of about 220,000 clones, more than 75% of them appearing once. The CDR3 length is 13 residues. Germline V gene data show CDR1 as LNHNV and CDR2 as YYDKDF (reference sequence). The rearrangement links TRBV15 to TRBJ2-5, with D perhaps TRBD2 (6 bases). The DNA matches TRBJ2-7 better at its end, which makes the J call doubtful. The sample taken for sequencing was PBMCs. The TCR originated in a woman aged 40 to 50 in good health and CMV-seropositive. The CDR3 sequence: CATSRDRDSEQYF. The CDR3, as DNA: TGTGCCACCAGCAGAGACCGGGACTCCGAGCAGTACTTC.